These T cell receptor beta chains were read from a single sample in a study of OX40 agonist ivuxolimab in advanced cancers. Sequenced by immunoSEQ multiplex PCR; TCRdb stores in-frame clones only, minus some. The sample contains 40,000 to 60,000 clones, about four fifths of which appear only once. The specimen was CD4+ or CD8+ T cells sorted from blood, collected in a trial of the OX40 agonist ivuxolimab. Source of these receptors: an adult with an advanced solid tumor such as melanoma, head and neck, liver or kidney cancer. Each CDR3 is given with its conserved first and last residue. D genes are given only for firm matches. Expanded clones are given a class, and other clones once, few, many or no size at all.

j_call | v_call | clone_size | d_call | cdr3_nt | cdr3_aa
TRBJ1-5 | TRBV27 | . | TRBD1 | TGTGCCAGCAGTTCGGGACAGGGGTCCGTCTTTAATCAGCCCCAGCATTTT | CASSSGQGSVFNQPQHF
TRBJ1-2 | TRBV2 | . | TRBD1 | TGTGCCAGCAGTGAGGACAGGGGAGGGGGCTACACCTTC | CASSEDRGGGYTF
TRBJ2-6 | TRBV27 | . | . | TGTGCCAGCAGTCCCTTAAACTCTGGGGCCAACGTCCTGACTTTC | CASSPLNSGANVLTF
TRBJ1-5 | TRBV6-1 | few | TRBD1 | TGTGCCAGCAGTGGCATCGGGACAGATAGCAATCAGCCCCAGCATTTT | CASSGIGTDSNQPQHF
TRBJ1-2 | TRBV6-4 | . | . | TGTGCCAGCACCGACCGGATCTATGGCTACACCTTC | CASTDRIYGYTF
TRBJ1-2 | TRBV28 | . | TRBD1 | TGTGCCAGCAGTTTCTCGACAGGGGGCAGCTATGGCTACACCTTC | CASSFSTGGSYGYTF
TRBJ2-7 | TRBV7-2 | . | . | TGTGCCAGCAGCCGGAAGGGCAGCTACGAGCAGTACTTC | CASSRKGSYEQYF
TRBJ1-1 | TRBV9 | . | . | TGTGCCAGCAGCCCGGACACTTCTGAAGCTTTCTTT | CASSPDTSEAFF
TRBJ1-1 | TRBV6-6 | . | . | TGTGCCAGCAGTTACCGGGGGGACACTGAAGCTTTCTTT | CASSYRGDTEAFF
TRBJ1-5 | TRBV29-1 | . | TRBD1 | TGCAGCGCCGGACAGGCCGAGGGTCAGCCCCAGCATTTT | CSAGQAEGQPQHF
TRBJ2-1 | TRBV6-4 | few | TRBD2 | TGTGCCAGCAGTCCACTAGCGGGAGCAGTCTATGAGCAGTTCTTC | CASSPLAGAVYEQFF